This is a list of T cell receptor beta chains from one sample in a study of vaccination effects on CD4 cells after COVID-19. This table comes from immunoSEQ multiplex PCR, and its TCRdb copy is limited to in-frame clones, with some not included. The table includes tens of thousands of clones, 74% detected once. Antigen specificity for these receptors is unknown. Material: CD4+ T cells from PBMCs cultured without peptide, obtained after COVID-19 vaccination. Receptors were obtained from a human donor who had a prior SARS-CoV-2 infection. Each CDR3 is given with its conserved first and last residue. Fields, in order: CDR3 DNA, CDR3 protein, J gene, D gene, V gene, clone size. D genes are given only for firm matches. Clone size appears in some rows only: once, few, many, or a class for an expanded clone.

CDR3 DNA: TGTGCCAGCTCACCTGCCGACAGGGTGATGGGGGCCAACGTCCTGACTTTC
CDR3 protein: CASSPADRVMGANVLTF
J gene: TRBJ2-6
D gene: TRBD1
V gene: TRBV18
clone size: few

CDR3 DNA: TGTGCCAGCAGCTTACACGAGAACACTGAAGCTTTCTTT
CDR3 protein: CASSLHENTEAFF
J gene: TRBJ1-1
D gene: NA
V gene: TRBV7-6
clone size: NA

CDR3 DNA: TGTGCCAGCAGCTTTCCGGGACAGGGTGTATCGGAGCAGTTCTTC
CDR3 protein: CASSFPGQGVSEQFF
J gene: TRBJ2-1
D gene: TRBD1
V gene: TRBV11-2
clone size: once

CDR3 DNA: TGTGCCAGCAGCTTGATTGTAGCGGGAGAGGGTGAGACCCAGTACTTC
CDR3 protein: CASSLIVAGEGETQYF
J gene: TRBJ2-5
D gene: TRBD2
V gene: TRBV5-4
clone size: NA

CDR3 DNA: TGTGCCAGCAGCCAATGGGACAGGGGGCTCGAGCAGTACTTC
CDR3 protein: CASSQWDRGLEQYF
J gene: TRBJ2-7
D gene: TRBD1
V gene: TRBV3-1/TRBV3-2
clone size: NA

CDR3 DNA: TGTGCCAGCAGCGTGGGACTAGCGGGATTTTCATACGAGCAGTACTTC
CDR3 protein: CASSVGLAGFSYEQYF
J gene: TRBJ2-7
D gene: NA
V gene: TRBV21-1
clone size: NA

CDR3 DNA: TGTGCCAGCAGCCTCTATACTGGGACCTCCCTGGAGACCCAGTACTTC
CDR3 protein: CASSLYTGTSLETQYF
J gene: TRBJ2-5
D gene: NA
V gene: TRBV6-2/TRBV6-3
clone size: few

CDR3 DNA: TGCGCCAGCAGTGAGTACCACCTTACCGAGCAGTACTTC
CDR3 protein: CASSEYHLTEQYF
J gene: TRBJ2-7
D gene: NA
V gene: TRBV10-2
clone size: NA

CDR3 DNA: TGTGCCAGCAGCGTCCGAGATTCACCCCTCCACTTT
CDR3 protein: CASSVRDSPLHF
J gene: TRBJ1-6
D gene: NA
V gene: TRBV7-8
clone size: once

CDR3 DNA: TGTGCCAGCAGCGCACCACGGGACCGCATACCCTTTTTT
CDR3 protein: CASSAPRDRIPFF
J gene: TRBJ1-1
D gene: NA
V gene: TRBV9
clone size: once

CDR3 DNA: TGTGCCAGCAGTTTGGAGGGGGCCCAAATTGGTTACAATGAGCAGTTCTTC
CDR3 protein: CASSLEGAQIGYNEQFF
J gene: TRBJ2-1
D gene: NA
V gene: TRBV9
clone size: NA

CDR3 DNA: TGTGCCAGCAGTCCTCCGGGACCAAGATACGAGCAGTACTTC
CDR3 protein: CASSPPGPRYEQYF
J gene: TRBJ2-7
D gene: NA
V gene: TRBV7-8
clone size: NA

CDR3 DNA: TGTGCCAGCAGCTTAGCCAGGGAAATTTCAGATACGCAGTATTTT
CDR3 protein: CASSLAREISDTQYF
J gene: TRBJ2-3
D gene: NA
V gene: TRBV11-1
clone size: NA

CDR3 DNA: TGTGCCAGCAGTGGGTGGAGAGAGGAAAAACTGTTTTTT
CDR3 protein: CASSGWREEKLFF
J gene: TRBJ1-4
D gene: NA
V gene: TRBV2
clone size: NA

CDR3 DNA: TGTGCCAGCTCACCGTCGGGGGGGGATAATTCACCCCTCCACTTT
CDR3 protein: CASSPSGGDNSPLHF
J gene: TRBJ1-6
D gene: NA
V gene: TRBV18
clone size: NA

CDR3 DNA: TGTGCCAGCAGCTTAGAGGGCCCTTCGCCCCAGCATTTT
CDR3 protein: CASSLEGPSPQHF
J gene: TRBJ1-5
D gene: NA
V gene: TRBV7-2
clone size: NA